This T cell receptor beta chain was captured in a study of patients and donors after allogeneic stem cell transplantation. The CDR3 has 19 amino acids. Germline CDR1 reads DFQATT; CDR2 reads SNEGSKA (reference sequence). V lost 1 base and J lost 2; bases outside the gene matches: 14. TCRdb processed the RT-PCR reads anew with MiXCR; each CDR3 protein has one entry. The sample has more than 850,000 distinct CDR3 sequences, more than 15% seen once. V gene TRBV20-1 combines with J gene TRBJ2-1; 10 bases map to TRBD2. Sequenced material: blood, either unsorted or a sorted T cell fraction (not recorded which). The receptor was derived from a human donor who was either an allogeneic HSCT recipient or a stem cell or donor lymphocyte infusion donor (not recorded which). It is not recorded whose cells these are; they may come from a transplant donor. The CDR3, as DNA: TGCAGTGCTAGAGTGCTAGCGGGAGTGAGGACCCGGACCTACAATGAGCAGTTCTTC. This translates into CSARVLAGVRTRTYNEQFF.